This T cell receptor (beta chain) was identified in a study of blood T cell repertoires in COVID-19. With 4 bases clipped from V and 5 bases from J, the junction kept 7 bases outside the gene matches. The CDR3 has 16 residues. The germline V gene has CDR1 MNHEY and CDR2 SVGEGT. Study processing details: The assay estimated nucleated cells by amplifying reference gene primers. TCRdb keeps only in-frame clones here, not all; method: immunoSEQ multiplex PCR. From that table come the V and J calls and clone size; the DNA was used to work out D and trimming. The sample holds 390,000 or so clones, around 86% seen once.

Sequenced sample: peripheral blood. This chain links TRBV6-2 or TRBV6-3 with TRBJ2-2, with 10 bases identical to TRBD2. The TCR sequence derives from a woman under 40 with active or convalescent COVID-19. The CDR3 DNA reads TGTGCCAGCAGTTCGCCACTAGCGGGAAAAACCGGGGAGCTGTTTTTT. It is translated as CASSSPLAGKTGELFF.